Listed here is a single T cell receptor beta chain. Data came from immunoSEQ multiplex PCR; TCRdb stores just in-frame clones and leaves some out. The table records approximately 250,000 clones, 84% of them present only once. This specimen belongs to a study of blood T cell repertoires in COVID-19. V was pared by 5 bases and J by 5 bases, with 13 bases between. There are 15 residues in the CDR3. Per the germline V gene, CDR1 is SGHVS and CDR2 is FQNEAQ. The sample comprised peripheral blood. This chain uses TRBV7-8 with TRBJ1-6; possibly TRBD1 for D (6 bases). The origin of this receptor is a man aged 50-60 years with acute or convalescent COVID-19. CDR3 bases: TGTGCCAGCAGCACAACCGGGACAAATAATTCACCCCTCCACTTT. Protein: CASSTTGTNNSPLHF.